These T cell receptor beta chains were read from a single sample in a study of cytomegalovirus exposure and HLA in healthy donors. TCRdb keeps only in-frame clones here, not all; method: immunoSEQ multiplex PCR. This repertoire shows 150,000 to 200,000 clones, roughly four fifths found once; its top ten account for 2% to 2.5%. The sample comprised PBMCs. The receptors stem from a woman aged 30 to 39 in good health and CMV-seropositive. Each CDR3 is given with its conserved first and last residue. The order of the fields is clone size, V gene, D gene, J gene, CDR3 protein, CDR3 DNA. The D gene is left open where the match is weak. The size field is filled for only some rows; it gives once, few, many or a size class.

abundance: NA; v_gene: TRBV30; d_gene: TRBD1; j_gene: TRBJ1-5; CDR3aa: CAWRGFTETGIHQPQHF; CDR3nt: TGTGCCTGGAGGGGTTTTACCGAGACAGGGATCCATCAGCCCCAGCATTTT
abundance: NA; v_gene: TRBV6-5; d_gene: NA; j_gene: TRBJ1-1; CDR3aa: CASSFATGMHTEAFF; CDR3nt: TGTGCCAGCAGCTTTGCAACAGGTATGCACACTGAAGCTTTCTTT
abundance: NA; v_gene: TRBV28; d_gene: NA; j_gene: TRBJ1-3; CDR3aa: CASRSGVGALEGNTIYF; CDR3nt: TGTGCCAGCAGATCTGGTGTTGGGGCCCTGGAAGGAAACACCATATATTTT
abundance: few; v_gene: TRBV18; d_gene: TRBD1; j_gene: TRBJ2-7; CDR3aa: CASSPNQGAREQYF; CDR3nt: TGTGCCAGCTCACCTAACCAGGGGGCGCGGGAGCAGTACTTC
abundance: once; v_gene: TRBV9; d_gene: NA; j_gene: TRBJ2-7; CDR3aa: CASSPRGAHEQYF; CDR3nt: TGTGCCAGCAGCCCCCGGGGTGCCCACGAGCAGTACTTC
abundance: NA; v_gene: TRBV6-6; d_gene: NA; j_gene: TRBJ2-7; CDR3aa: CASSSTGGAVQYF; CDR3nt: TGTGCCAGCAGTTCCACCGGAGGGGCGGTGCAGTACTTC
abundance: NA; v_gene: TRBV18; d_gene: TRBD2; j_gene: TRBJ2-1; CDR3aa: CASSPVTSGSGNEQFF; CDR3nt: TGTGCCAGCTCACCAGTCACTAGCGGGAGCGGAAATGAGCAGTTCTTC
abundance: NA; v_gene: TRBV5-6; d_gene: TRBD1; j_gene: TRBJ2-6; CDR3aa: CASSSYRGRGANVLTF; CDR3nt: TGTGCCAGCAGCTCCTACAGGGGAAGGGGGGCCAACGTCCTGACTTTC
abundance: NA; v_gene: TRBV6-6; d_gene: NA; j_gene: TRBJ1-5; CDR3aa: CASSRTRRGPNQPQHF; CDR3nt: TGTGCCAGCAGCCGGACCCGCAGGGGCCCCAATCAGCCCCAGCATTTT
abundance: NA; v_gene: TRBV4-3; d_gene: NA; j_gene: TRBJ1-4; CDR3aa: CASSQDDRVPREKLFF; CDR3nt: TGCGCCAGCAGCCAAGATGACAGAGTGCCTCGTGAAAAACTGTTTTTT
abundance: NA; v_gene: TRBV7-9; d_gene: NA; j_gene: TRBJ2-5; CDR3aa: CSSSPRETQYF; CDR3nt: TGTTCCAGCAGCCCCAGAGAGACCCAGTACTTC
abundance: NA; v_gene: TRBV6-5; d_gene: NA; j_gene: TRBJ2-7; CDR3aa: CASSTGTNSNYEQYF; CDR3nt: TGTGCCAGCAGCACCGGGACAAACAGTAACTACGAGCAGTACTTC
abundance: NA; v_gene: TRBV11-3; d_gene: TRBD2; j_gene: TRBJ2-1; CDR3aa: CASSLEGTSGYNEQFF; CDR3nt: TGTGCCAGCAGCTTAGAAGGGACTAGCGGCTACAATGAGCAGTTCTTC
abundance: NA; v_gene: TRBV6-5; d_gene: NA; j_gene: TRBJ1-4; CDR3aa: CASSYSVGGREKLFF; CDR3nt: TGTGCCAGCAGTTACTCTGTCGGGGGGCGGGAAAAACTGTTTTTT
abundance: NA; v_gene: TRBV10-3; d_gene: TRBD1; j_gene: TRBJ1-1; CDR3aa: CAISKPGQGITEAFF; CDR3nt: TGTGCCATCAGTAAACCGGGACAGGGTATCACTGAAGCTTTCTTT
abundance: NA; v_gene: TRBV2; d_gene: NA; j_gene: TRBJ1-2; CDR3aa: CASTRDTNYGYTF; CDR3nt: TGTGCCAGCACTCGGGACACTAACTATGGCTACACCTTC